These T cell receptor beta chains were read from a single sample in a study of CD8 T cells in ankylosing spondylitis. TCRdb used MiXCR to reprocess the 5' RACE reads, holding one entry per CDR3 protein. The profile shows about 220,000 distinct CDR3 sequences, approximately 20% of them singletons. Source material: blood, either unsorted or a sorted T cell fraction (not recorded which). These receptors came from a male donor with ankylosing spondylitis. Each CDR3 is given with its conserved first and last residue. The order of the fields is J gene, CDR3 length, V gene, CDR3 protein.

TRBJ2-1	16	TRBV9	CASSPRGLASYNEQFF
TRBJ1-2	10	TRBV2	CASSEMGNTF
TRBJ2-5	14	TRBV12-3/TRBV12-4	CASSFRTLQETQYF
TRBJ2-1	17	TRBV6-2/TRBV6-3	CASSYTDLAALYNEQFF
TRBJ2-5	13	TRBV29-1	CSVEEAFQETQYF
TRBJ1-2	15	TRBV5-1	CASSISWTGDYGYTF
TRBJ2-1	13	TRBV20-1	CSARETSSNEQFF
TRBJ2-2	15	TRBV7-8	CASSQSPGGYGELFF
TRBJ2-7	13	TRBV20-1	CSARGAGEDEQYF
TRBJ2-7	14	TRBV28	CASSSRMSSYEQYF
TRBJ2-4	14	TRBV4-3	CASSQDRIGHIQYF
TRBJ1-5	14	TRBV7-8	CASSLEGRDQPQHF
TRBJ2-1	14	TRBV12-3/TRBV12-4	CASSRQTDYNEQFF
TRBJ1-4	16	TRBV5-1	CASSSTGIATNEKLFF
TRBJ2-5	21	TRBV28	CASSFPPSTGSLPQFSETQYF
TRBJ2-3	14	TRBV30	CAWSVTGGFDTQYF
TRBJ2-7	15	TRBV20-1	CSARDPTEANYEQYF
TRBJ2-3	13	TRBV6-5	CASSYSSVDTQYF
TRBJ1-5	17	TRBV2	CASSAGTGEHSNQPQHF
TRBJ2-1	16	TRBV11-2	CASSTLSGALSPKQFF
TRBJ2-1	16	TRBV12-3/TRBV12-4	CASRRTSGREYNEQFF
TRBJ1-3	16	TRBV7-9	CASIDGWPGSGNTIYF
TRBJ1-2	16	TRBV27	CASSLSSGSSNYGYTF
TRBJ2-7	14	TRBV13	CASSLVSGGYEQYF
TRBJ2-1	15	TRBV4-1	CASSQEGRSYNEQFF
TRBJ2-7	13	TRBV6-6	CASSYSDGDEQYF
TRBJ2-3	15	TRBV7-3	CASRNDGGDTDTQYF
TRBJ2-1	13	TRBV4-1	CASSQDWEDEQFF
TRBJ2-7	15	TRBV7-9	CASSFLTGESYEQYF
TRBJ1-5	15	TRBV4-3	CASSQGTGFDQPQHF
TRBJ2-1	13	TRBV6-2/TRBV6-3	CASNPTPFNEQFF
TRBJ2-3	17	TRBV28	CASSSLGTTPSTDTQYF
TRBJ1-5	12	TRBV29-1	CSVGGVNQPQHF
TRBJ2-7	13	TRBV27	CASSFRATYEQYF